The clone carrying this TCR beta chain was picked up a small number of times. Its antigen remains unidentified. The germline CDR1 and CDR2 sequences are SEHNR and FQNEAQ (reference sequence). Trimming took 1 base from V and 5 from J, leaving 6 bases between them. The CDR3 has 13 residues. This record comes from a study of T cells after yellow fever vaccination. Study context: The authors prepared low-cell-number fractions using SMART-Seq v4 Ultra Low Input. Whole-study findings and limits: A faster peak, day 5 versus 15, was reached by the weaker secondary response. Overlap between CD4 and CD8 compartments was detected for a small share of clonotypes.

Each CDR3 protein is one row after TCRdb ran MiXCR on the 5' RACE reads. The table has 450,000 to 650,000 distinct CDR3 sequences, about 13% seen once. The sequencing used PBMCs, collected on the day of the yellow fever booster vaccination. This sequence joins TRBV7-9 and TRBJ2-1; D is uncertain. This sequence originates from a man aged 25 to 45 who received the YFV17D yellow fever vaccine. The DNA of the CDR3 is TGTGCCAGCAGCTTAGGGCACAACAATGAGCAGTTCTTC. Translation: CASSLGHNNEQFF.